Each of the 29 T cell receptor beta chains below was sequenced from the same sample in a study of T cells in Graves' hyperthyroidism and ophthalmopathy. The TCR beta CDR3 regions underwent amplification using RNA transcripts as the source. HTBI primers drove first-round RT-PCR of the TCR CDR3. TCRdb redid the calling of the multiplex PCR reads with MiXCR, one entry per CDR3 protein. The sample has about 300,000 distinct CDR3 sequences, about an eighth seen once; the top ten hold roughly 8.5%. The specimen sequenced was blood. The receptors were gathered from a woman in her thirties with Graves' hyperthyroidism that later progressed to Graves' ophthalmopathy.

The CDR3 loop is CASSLSSGRTDTQYF. CDR3 nucleotide sequence: TGTGCCAGCAGCTTATCTAGCGGGAGGACAGATACGCAGTATTTT. The chain couples TRBV6-5 to TRBJ2-3; 11 positions match TRBD2. There are 15 residues in the CDR3. Germline values: CDR1 MNHEY, CDR2 SVGAGI. V lost 6 bases, J lost 3 bases, and 5 bases stayed unmatched.

This clonotype was counted at least ten times. The gene calls are TRBV20-1 and TRBJ2-1; 12 bases are a match to TRBD1. The germline V gene has CDR1 DFQATT and CDR2 SNEGSKA (reference sequence). V gave up 5 bases and J gave up 7 bases; unmatched junction bases: 6. The CDR3 has 14 amino acids. DNA of the CDR3: TGCAGTGCTGGGGGGACAGGGGGCTTGAATGAGCAGTTCTTC. This encodes CSAGGTGGLNEQFF.

In its sample, this clonotype was seen many times. This chain joins TRBV7-2 and TRBJ1-2; TRBD1 agrees at 9 bases. This CDR3 is 18 amino acids long. The trim removed 0 bases at V and 8 bases at J, leaving 16 bases unmatched. Germline CDR1 SGHTA, CDR2 FQGNSA. The CDR3 sequence: CASSLAPGQGYPAPGYTF. DNA for the CDR3: TGTGCCAGCAGCTTAGCGCCCGGACAGGGGTATCCCGCCCCCGGCTACACCTTC.

This clonotype was seen many times. The chain couples TRBV6-1 to TRBJ1-6, with a possible D match to TRBD1 (5 bases). The germline CDR1 and CDR2 sequences are MNHNS and SASEGT. The V gene lost 6 bases and the J gene lost 10 bases, with 13 bases spanning the gap. The CDR3 consists of 13 residues. CDR3 nucleotide sequence: TGTGCCAGCAGCTCCGGGGGTGGCTCACCCCTCCACTTT. Translation gives CASSSGGGSPLHF.

This chain uses TRBV3-1 with TRBJ1-5; no clear D. CDR3 size: 15 residues. With 1 base removed from V and 1 base from J, the gap between germline ends came to 8 bases. The V gene's germline CDR1 is LGHDT and CDR2 YNNKEL (reference sequence). CDR3 amino acids: CASSQGQTSNQPQHF. In nucleotides, the CDR3 is TGTGCCAGCAGCCAAGGACAAACAAGCAATCAGCCCCAGCATTTT.

This clonotype was picked up many times. This rearrangement joins TRBV7-2 to TRBJ2-3; TRBD1 matches at 7 bases. The CDR3 contains 13 residues. Germline-derived CDR1 and CDR2 are SGHTA and FQGNSA. Germline trimming cut 3 bases from V and 4 bases from J; bases unmatched to any gene: 1. CDR3 in DNA: TGTGCCAGCAGCTTTACAGGGGCAGATACGCAGTATTTT. Amino acid sequence: CASSFTGADTQYF.

This clonotype was observed at least ten times. V usage is TRBV29-1 and J usage is TRBJ2-1; D possibly matches TRBD1 or TRBD2 (5 bases each). CDR1 is SQVTM and CDR2 is ANQGSEA in the germline V gene. Deletions cut 2 bases from V and 0 bases from J, with 17 bases between. The CDR3 loop spans 17 amino acids. This CDR3 reads CSVESWEPQGSYNEQFF. The CDR3, as DNA: TGCAGCGTTGAATCGTGGGAGCCCCAGGGCTCCTACAATGAGCAGTTCTTC.

In this sample, this clonotype turned up many times. The chain recombines TRBV18 with TRBJ1-1; D remains unclear. The CDR3 is made up of 14 amino acids. Between the trimmed V and J ends, which lost 2 bases and 3 bases, there was a span of 10 bases. Germline lookup yields CDR1 KGHSH and CDR2 LQKENI. CDR3 region: CASSPVGSYTEAFF. The CDR3, as DNA: TGTGCCAGCTCACCAGTGGGGTCCTACACTGAAGCTTTCTTT. Looking up the rest from reference TRBV18 and TRBJ1-1 gives the full variable domain: NAGVMQNPRHLVRRRGQEARLRCSPMKGHSHVYWYRQLPEEGLKFMVYLQKENIIDESGMPKERFSAEFPKEGPSILRIQQVVRGDSAAYFCASSPVGSYTEAFFGQGTRLTVV.

This clonotype was observed at least ten times. The DNA of the CDR3 is TGTGCCAGCAGTAGACTTAGCGGGACCGGTGAGCAGTTCTTC. It yields the protein CASSRLSGTGEQFF. V and J are TRBV6-1 and TRBJ2-1, with 8 nucleotides matching TRBD2. V was pared by 5 bases and J by 9 bases, with 9 bases of the junction left unmatched. Germline CDR1 and CDR2: MNHNS and SASEGT. The CDR3 length is 14 residues.

This clonotype showed up many times. The V and J genes are TRBV10-3 and TRBJ2-5; 8 bases map to TRBD2. The CDR3 runs to 13 residues. V was clipped by 4 bases and J by 4 bases; unmatched bases: 2. Germline V gene lookup returns CDR1 ENHRY and CDR2 SYGVKD. The CDR3 bases are TGTGCCATCAGTGGGACTAGCACAGAGACCCAGTACTTC. This gives the protein CAISGTSTETQYF.

This clonotype was seen ten or more times. The chain employs TRBV14 and TRBJ1-1; TRBD1 is a possible D gene (6 bases). This CDR3 comprises 15 residues. Per the germline V gene, CDR1 is SGHDN and CDR2 is FVKESK. Trimming shortened V by 4 bases and J by 0 bases, and 12 bases separated the two germline ends. The CDR3 loop reads CASSPLQGMNTEAFF. The DNA for the CDR3 is TGTGCCAGCAGCCCGTTACAGGGAATGAACACTGAAGCTTTCTTT.

The chain employs TRBV20-1 and TRBJ2-2, with 7 bases fitting TRBD1. The V and J ends lost 2 bases and 2 bases, in that order; junction bases with no gene match: 2. The CDR3 is 14 amino acids. Per germline, CDR1 DFQATT and CDR2 SNEGSKA (reference sequence). The CDR3 sequence is CSARRQGNTGELFF. The CDR3 DNA sequence: TGCAGTGCTAGAAGACAGGGCAACACCGGGGAGCTGTTTTTT.

Only a few counts were recorded for this clonotype. The rearrangement uses TRBV20-1 and TRBJ1-2, with D unclear. Germline lookup yields CDR1 DFQATT and CDR2 SNEGSKA (reference sequence). CDR3 length equals 14 residues. V was clipped by 3 bases and J by 1 base, with 12 bases between them. Written as DNA, the CDR3 is TGCAGTGCTAGGGCCCCCGGGGATAACTATGGCTACACCTTC. Translation gives CSARAPGDNYGYTF.

In this sample, this clonotype turned up a few times. Being one base from a much bigger clone, this may be a read error. The chain is built from TRBV20-1 and TRBJ2-1; 8 bases match TRBD2. The CDR3 is made up of 14 amino acids. With V trimmed by 5 bases and J by 5 bases, 8 bases remained unmatched. Germline lookup yields CDR1 DFQATT and CDR2 SNEGSKA (reference sequence). The CDR3 DNA is TGCAGTGCTCCTGGACTAGCCTACGACAATGAGCAGTTCTTC. It yields the protein CSAPGLAYDNEQFF.

This clonotype was recorded at least ten times. This sequence joins TRBV12-3 or TRBV12-4 and TRBJ1-5; the D is unclear. Trimming removed 2 bases from V and 4 bases from J, with 6 bases in between. This CDR3 has 13 residues. The CDR3 protein is CASSLSSNQPQHF. The DNA of the CDR3 is TGTGCCAGCAGTTTAAGCAGTAATCAGCCCCAGCATTTT.

This clonotype was recorded many times. The genes are TRBV27 and TRBJ2-3; 15 bases align to TRBD2. The CDR3 consists of 16 residues. The ends lost 7 bases at V and 6 bases at J; junction bases unmatched: 8. Germline V gene lookup returns CDR1 MNHEY and CDR2 SMNVEV (reference sequence). The CDR3 nucleotides are TGTGCCAGCACCCCCGGACTAGCGGGAGGGTTGGATACGCAGTATTTT. Translated, it gives CASTPGLAGGLDTQYF.

This clonotype has more than one count but fewer than ten. This rearrangement joins TRBV7-9 to TRBJ1-4, with no clear D. Germline CDR1 and CDR2: SEHNR and FQNEAQ (reference sequence). Deletions cut 0 bases from V and 4 bases from J, with 6 bases between. The CDR3 spans 14 residues. CDR3 amino acids: CASSLAQDNEKLFF. The CDR3 DNA sequence: TGTGCCAGCAGCTTAGCGCAGGATAATGAAAAACTGTTTTTT. The variable domain in full, with the rest retrieved from reference TRBV7-9 and TRBJ1-4, is DTGVSQNPRHKITKRGQNVTFRCDPISEHNRLYWYRQTLGQGPEFLTYFQNEAQLEKSRLLSDRFSAERPKGSFSTLEIQRTEQGDSAMYLCASSLAQDNEKLFFGSGTQLSVL.

This clonotype was counted ten times or more. V and J are TRBV27 and TRBJ1-2, with D possibly matching TRBD1 (6 bases). V gave up 5 bases and J gave up 6 bases, with 13 bases separating them. The CDR3 spans 13 residues. Germline CDR1 reads MNHEY; CDR2 reads SMNVEV (reference sequence). The CDR3 DNA follows: TGTGCCAGCAGTACGGGGGCTGTGGATGGCTACACCTTC. Its protein product is CASSTGAVDGYTF.

This clonotype appeared a few times. The chain has TRBV10-2 and TRBJ2-7; D gene uncertain. The length of the CDR3 is 13 residues. The germline gives CDR1 WSHSY, CDR2 SAAADI. The V gene lost 3 bases and the J gene lost 3 bases, with 9 bases spanning the gap. CDR3 sequence reads: CASSEPLYYEQYF. The CDR3 DNA reads TGCGCCAGCAGTGAACCTCTTTACTACGAGCAGTACTTC.

This clonotype was observed at least ten times. The chain uses TRBV12-3 or TRBV12-4 and TRBJ2-7; D remains unclear. V shed 7 bases and J shed 0 bases, with 19 bases lying between them. The CDR3 totals 16 residues. CDR3 coding DNA: TGTGCCAGCATCCTCTACCCCCAATCGAGCTCCTACGAGCAGTACTTC. This translates into CASILYPQSSSYEQYF.

This clonotype appeared a few times. V and J are TRBV19 and TRBJ2-1; D uncertain. Deletions cut 2 bases from V and 9 bases from J, with 5 bases between. Germline V gene data show CDR1 as LNHDA and CDR2 as SQIVND (reference sequence). This CDR3 region has 11 residues. The CDR3 region has the DNA TGTGCCAGTAGTATAACGGGTGAGCAGTTCTTC. Translating gives CASSITGEQFF.

As regards this clonotype: This may be a read error, as it is one base from a much larger clone. V and J are TRBV7-2 and TRBJ2-5; D perhaps matches TRBD1 (6 bases). CDR3 length: 13 amino acids. The V gene's germline CDR1 is SGHTA and CDR2 FQGNSA. The CDR3 here is CAGSRQVAETQYF. Here the CDR3 DNA reads TGTGCCGGCAGCCGACAGGTGGCGGAGACCCAGTACTTC.

The chain is built from TRBV7-8 and TRBJ2-3; 12 nucleotides align to TRBD2. Trimming took 4 bases from V and 5 from J; bases not matched to a gene: 4. This CDR3 has 15 amino acids. Looked up from germline, CDR1 is SGHVS and CDR2 is FQNEAQ. The CDR3, as DNA: TGTGCCAGCAGCTCCCTAGCGGGAGGGAGAGATACGCAGTATTTT. It encodes CASSSLAGGRDTQYF.

The chain employs TRBV4-1 and TRBJ1-2; D is unresolved. Looked up from germline, CDR1 is MGHRA and CDR2 is YSYEKL. The CDR3 length is 15 residues. V was cut by 3 bases and J by 3 bases, with 14 bases left in between. The CDR3 DNA reads TGCGCCAGCAGCCAGTACCCCGAGGAGGACTATGGCTACACCTTC. Its translation is CASSQYPEEDYGYTF.

This clonotype was counted many times. The chain carries TRBV30 and TRBJ2-7; D is perhaps TRBD2 (6 bases). Germline assignment: CDR1 GTSNPN and CDR2 SVGIG (reference sequence). This CDR3 contains 12 residues. V dropped 3 bases and J dropped 4 bases, with 10 bases sitting between them. This chain's CDR3 is CAWSGSGYEQYF. CDR3 sequence (DNA): TGTGCCTGGAGCGGGAGCGGATACGAGCAGTACTTC.

In its sample, this clonotype was seen many times. The rearrangement links TRBV6-1 to TRBJ2-1; 7 bases map to TRBD2. The V gene end was trimmed by 6 bases and the J gene end by 1 base; junction bases not matched to a gene: 3. Germline CDR1 and CDR2: MNHNS and SASEGT. The CDR3 length is 14 residues. The CDR3 loop reads CASRSGASYNEQFF. CDR3 nucleotide sequence: TGTGCCAGCAGGAGCGGGGCTTCCTACAATGAGCAGTTCTTC.

This clonotype was observed many times. V gene TRBV6-2 or TRBV6-3 combines with J gene TRBJ2-5; possible D gene TRBD2, 5 bases. The germline CDR1 and CDR2 sequences are MNHEY and SVGEGT. This CDR3 has 15 residues. The ends were cut back, 2 bases at V and 4 bases at J, with 14 bases in the middle. CDR3 DNA sequence: TGTGCCAGCAGTTACGCGCTAGCAAGACCAGAGACCCAGTACTTC. Amino acid sequence: CASSYALARPETQYF.

The sample holds many counts of this clonotype. This chain connects TRBV6-1 to TRBJ1-1; D gene uncertain. With 6 bases removed from V and 1 base from J, the gap between germline ends came to 12 bases. Germline V lookup: CDR1 MNHNS, CDR2 SASEGT. The CDR3 is 14 amino acids. In nucleotides, the CDR3 is TGTGCCAGCAGACGAATTGGGAGGAACACTGAAGCTTTCTTT. This gives the protein CASRRIGRNTEAFF.

This clonotype was observed at least ten times. The chain joins TRBV3-1 to TRBJ2-7, with 7 bases that match TRBD2. Looked up from germline, CDR1 is LGHDT and CDR2 is YNNKEL (reference sequence). The V segment lost 0 bases and the J segment 4 bases; nucleotides outside the gene matches: 9. The length of the CDR3 is 16 residues. The CDR3 sequence: CASSQDPIGAGYEQYF. CDR3 DNA: TGTGCCAGCAGCCAAGACCCCATTGGAGCGGGGTACGAGCAGTACTTC.